This T cell receptor beta chain comes out of a study of blood T cell repertoires in COVID-19. In the study overall: The study drew acute and convalescent COVID-19 samples from the United States, Italy and Spain.

Original analysis: Estimation of nucleated cell counts was performed using reference gene primer amplification. The repertoire was sequenced with immunoSEQ multiplex PCR; TCRdb's copy has only in-frame clones and lacks some. V and J calls and clone size are as listed in that table; D and trimming were resolved from the DNA. The sample holds 150,000 to 200,000 clones, approximately 80% seen once. Between the trimmed V and J ends, which lost 6 bases and 5 bases, there was a span of 14 bases. The CDR3 consists of 14 residues. Germline assignment: CDR1 MNHEY and CDR2 SVGAGI. The rearrangement uses TRBV6-5 and TRBJ2-1; D is perhaps TRBD2 (6 bases). Sequences were obtained from peripheral blood. This TCR came from a woman of 80 years or more with active or convalescent COVID-19. CDR3 DNA sequence: TGTGCCAGCAGCTTCACCGGGAGTAACAATGAGCAGTTCTTC. Its translation is CASSFTGSNNEQFF.